A single sample gave rise to the 8 T cell receptor beta chains below, sequenced in a study of T cell responses to AZD1222 COVID-19 vaccine. Here immunoSEQ multiplex PCR was the method, and the copy in TCRdb shows in-frame clones only, minus some. The sample carries around 140,000 clones, about 90% recorded once. The source material was peripheral blood, sampled 28 days after the second AZD1222 dose. These receptors originate from an adult who received the AZD1222 COVID-19 vaccine.

The J gene is TRBJ2-1, the V gene TRBV7-2, with D perhaps matching TRBD2 (5 bases). The CDR3 is 12 residues long. V was clipped by 4 bases and J by 9 bases, with 10 bases between them. CDR1 and CDR2 from the germline V gene are SGHTA and FQGNSA. In DNA, the CDR3 is TGTGCCAGCAGCTCGACTATGGGTGAGCAGTTCTTC. Translated, it gives CASSSTMGEQFF.

In this sample, this clone turned up once. The chain recombines TRBV19 with TRBJ1-5; D gene unclear. CDR1 LNHDA and CDR2 SQIVND come from the germline V gene (reference sequence). The V end lost 3 bases, the J end lost 0 bases, and 15 bases lay between the germline ends. This CDR3 region has 17 residues. CDR3 region: CASSMKGTVYSNQPQHF. The DNA of the CDR3 is TGTGCCAGTAGTATGAAGGGAACAGTCTATAGCAATCAGCCCCAGCATTTT.

This clone has more than one count but fewer than ten. The CDR3 is CASSTNANEQFF. CDR3 DNA sequence: TGCGCCAGCAGTACTAACGCCAATGAGCAGTTCTTC. The rearrangement links TRBV10-2 to TRBJ2-1, with D uncertain. The germline V and J ends were trimmed by 5 bases and 6 bases, with 8 bases remaining between them. Germline V CDR1 and CDR2: WSHSY, SAAADI. This CDR3 contains 12 residues.

V is TRBV18 and J is TRBJ1-1; D gene ambiguous. Per the germline V gene, CDR1 is KGHSH and CDR2 is LQKENI. Trimming pared 4 bases from V and 3 bases from J, leaving 9 bases between. This CDR3 contains 13 residues. CDR3 DNA sequence: TGTGCCAGCTCACTACACCCGGACACTGAAGCTTTCTTT. Translation: CASSLHPDTEAFF. The full variable domain, in which reference TRBV18 and TRBJ1-1 provide the parts outside the CDR3, is NAGVMQNPRHLVRRRGQEARLRCSPMKGHSHVYWYRQLPEEGLKFMVYLQKENIIDESGMPKERFSAEFPKEGPSILRIQQVVRGDSAAYFCASSLHPDTEAFFGQGTRLTVV.

The chain recombines TRBV19 with TRBJ2-2, with a weak D call TRBD1 (5 bases). V lost 5 bases and J 4 bases, leaving 17 bases between the germline ends. There are 16 residues in the CDR3. Germline CDR1 and CDR2: LNHDA and SQIVND (reference sequence). This CDR3 reads CASSLPGWMATGELFF. The CDR3 bases are TGTGCCAGTAGTCTCCCAGGGTGGATGGCCACCGGGGAGCTGTTTTTT.

The chain combines TRBV7-2 with TRBJ1-3; D is ambiguous. The germline CDR1 and CDR2 sequences are SGHTA and FQGNSA. Trimming removed 1 base from V and 0 bases from J, with 10 bases in between. The CDR3 covers 16 residues. Written as DNA, the CDR3 is TGTGCCAGCAGCTTAGGCGGGCCACGCTCTGGAAACACCATATATTTT. It codes for CASSLGGPRSGNTIYF.

The CDR3 DNA is TGTGCCAGCAGTGTCCGGGGGGCCAACTATGGCTACACCTTC. This sequence encodes CASSVRGANYGYTF. This chain links TRBV7-9 with TRBJ1-2; D is possibly TRBD1 (6 bases). The CDR3 consists of 14 residues. V was trimmed by 6 bases and J by 2 bases, leaving 13 bases between them. Germline V CDR1 and CDR2: SEHNR, FQNEAQ (reference sequence). Drawing the rest from reference TRBV7-9 and TRBJ1-2, the complete variable domain is DTGVSQNPRHKITKRGQNVTFRCDPISEHNRLYWYRQTLGQGPEFLTYFQNEAQLEKSRLLSDRFSAERPKGSFSTLEIQRTEQGDSAMYLCASSVRGANYGYTFGSGTRLTVV.

This chain joins TRBV5-4 and TRBJ2-5; 7 bases map to TRBD1. Germline CDR1 SGHNT, CDR2 YYREEE (reference sequence). V lost 4 bases and J lost 4; bases outside the gene matches: 4. The CDR3 is made up of 13 amino acids. The DNA for the CDR3 is TGTGCCAGCAGCACGACAGGGCCAGAGACCCAGTACTTC. This translates into CASSTTGPETQYF.